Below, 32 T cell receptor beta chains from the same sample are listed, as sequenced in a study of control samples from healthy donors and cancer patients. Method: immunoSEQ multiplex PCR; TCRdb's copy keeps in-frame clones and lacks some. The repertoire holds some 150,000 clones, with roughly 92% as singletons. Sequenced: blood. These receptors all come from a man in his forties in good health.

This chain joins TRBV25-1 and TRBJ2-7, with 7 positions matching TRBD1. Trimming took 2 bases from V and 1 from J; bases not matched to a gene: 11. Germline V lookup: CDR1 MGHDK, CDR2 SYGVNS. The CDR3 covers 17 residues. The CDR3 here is CASSELLQGRGSYEQYF. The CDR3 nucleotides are TGTGCCAGCAGTGAACTTCTACAGGGGAGAGGTTCCTACGAGCAGTACTTC.

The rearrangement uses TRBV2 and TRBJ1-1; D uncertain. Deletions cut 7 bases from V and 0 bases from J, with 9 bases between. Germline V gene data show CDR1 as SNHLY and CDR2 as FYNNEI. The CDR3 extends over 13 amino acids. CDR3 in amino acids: CASMNGMNTEAFF. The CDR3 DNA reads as TGTGCCAGCATGAACGGAATGAACACTGAAGCTTTCTTT.

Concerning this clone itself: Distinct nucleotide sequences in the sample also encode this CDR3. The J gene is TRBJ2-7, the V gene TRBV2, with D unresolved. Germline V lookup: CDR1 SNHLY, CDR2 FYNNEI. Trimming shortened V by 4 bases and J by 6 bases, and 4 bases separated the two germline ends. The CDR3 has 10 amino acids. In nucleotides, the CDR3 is TGTGCCAGCAGTGGGGGCGAGCAGTACTTC. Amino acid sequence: CASSGGEQYF.

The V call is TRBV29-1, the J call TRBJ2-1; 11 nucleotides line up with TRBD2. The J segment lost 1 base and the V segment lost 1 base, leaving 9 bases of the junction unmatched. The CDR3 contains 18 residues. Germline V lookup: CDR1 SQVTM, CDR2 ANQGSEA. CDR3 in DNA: TGCAGCGTTGAAGCGCTTGTCTCTAGCGGGGGGTCCTACAATGAGCAGTTCTTC. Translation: CSVEALVSSGGSYNEQFF.

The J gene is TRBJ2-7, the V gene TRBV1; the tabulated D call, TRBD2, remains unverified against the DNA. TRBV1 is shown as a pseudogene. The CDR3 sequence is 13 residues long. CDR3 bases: TGCACCAGCAGTGCGGCACCCCTCTACGAGCAGTACTTC. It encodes CTSSAAPLYEQYF.

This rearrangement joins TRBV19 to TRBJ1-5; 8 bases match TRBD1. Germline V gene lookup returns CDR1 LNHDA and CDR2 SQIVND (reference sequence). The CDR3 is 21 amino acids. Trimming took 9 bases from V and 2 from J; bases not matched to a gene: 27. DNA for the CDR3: TGTGCCAGGGCCCCGTTTCCCCAGGGACAGGAATATAATAGAGGCAATCAGCCCCAGCATTTT. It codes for CARAPFPQGQEYNRGNQPQHF. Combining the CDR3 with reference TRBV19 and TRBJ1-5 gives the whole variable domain DGGITQSPKYLFRKEGQNVTLSCEQNLNHDAMYWYRQDPGQGLRLIYYSQIVNDFQKGDIAEGYSVSREKKESFPLTVTSAQKNPTAFYLCARAPFPQGQEYNRGNQPQHFGDGTRLSIL.

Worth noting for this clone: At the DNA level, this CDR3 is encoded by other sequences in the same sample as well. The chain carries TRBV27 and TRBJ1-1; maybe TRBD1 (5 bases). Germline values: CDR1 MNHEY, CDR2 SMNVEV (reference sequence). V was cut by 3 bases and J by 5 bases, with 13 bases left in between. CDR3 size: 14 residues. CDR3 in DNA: TGTGCCAGCAGTTTGAGGACGGGGGGGACTGAAGCTTTCTTT. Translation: CASSLRTGGTEAFF.

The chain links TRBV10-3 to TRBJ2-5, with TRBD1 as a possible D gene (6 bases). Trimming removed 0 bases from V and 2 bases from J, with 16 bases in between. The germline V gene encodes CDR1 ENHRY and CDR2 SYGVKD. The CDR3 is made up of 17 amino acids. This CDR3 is CAISESTRPGDQETQYF. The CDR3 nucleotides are TGTGCCATCAGTGAGTCGACCCGGCCAGGGGATCAAGAGACCCAGTACTTC.

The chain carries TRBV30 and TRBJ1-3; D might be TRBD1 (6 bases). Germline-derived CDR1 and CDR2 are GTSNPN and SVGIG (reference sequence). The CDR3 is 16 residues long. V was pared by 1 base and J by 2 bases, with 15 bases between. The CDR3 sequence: CAWSAPLTGTGNTIYF. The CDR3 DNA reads TGTGCCTGGAGTGCCCCCCTAACAGGGACTGGAAACACCATATATTTT.

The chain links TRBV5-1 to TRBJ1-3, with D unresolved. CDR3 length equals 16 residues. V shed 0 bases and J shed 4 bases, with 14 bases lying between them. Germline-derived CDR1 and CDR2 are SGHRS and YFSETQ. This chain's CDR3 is CASSLELGSKGNTIYF. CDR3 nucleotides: TGCGCCAGCAGCTTGGAATTAGGGTCTAAGGGAAACACCATATATTTT.

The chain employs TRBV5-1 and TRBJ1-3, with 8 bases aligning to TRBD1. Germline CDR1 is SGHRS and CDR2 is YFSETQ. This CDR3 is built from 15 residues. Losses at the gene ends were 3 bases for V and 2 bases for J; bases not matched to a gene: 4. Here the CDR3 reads CASSSDRVPGNTIYF. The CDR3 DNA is TGCGCCAGCAGCTCGGACAGGGTCCCTGGAAACACCATATATTTT.

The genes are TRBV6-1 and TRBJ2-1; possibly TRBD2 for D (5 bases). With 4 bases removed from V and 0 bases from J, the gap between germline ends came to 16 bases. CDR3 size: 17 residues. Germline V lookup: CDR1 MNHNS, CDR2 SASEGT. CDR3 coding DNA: TGTGCCAGCAGTGTTAGAAGCGGTCAGAGCTCCTACAATGAGCAGTTCTTC. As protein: CASSVRSGQSSYNEQFF.

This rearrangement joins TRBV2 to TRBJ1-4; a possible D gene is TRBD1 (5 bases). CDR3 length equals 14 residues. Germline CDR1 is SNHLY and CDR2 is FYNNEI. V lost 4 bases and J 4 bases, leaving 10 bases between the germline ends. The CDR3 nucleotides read TGTGCCAGCAGTGCAGGGTCCTTTAATGAAAAACTGTTTTTT. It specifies CASSAGSFNEKLFF.

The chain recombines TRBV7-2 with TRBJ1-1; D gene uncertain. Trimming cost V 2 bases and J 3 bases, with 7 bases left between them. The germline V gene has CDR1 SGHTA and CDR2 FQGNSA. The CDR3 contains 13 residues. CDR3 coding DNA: TGTGCCAGCAGCTTATTCGGGGACACTGAAGCTTTCTTT. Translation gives CASSLFGDTEAFF.

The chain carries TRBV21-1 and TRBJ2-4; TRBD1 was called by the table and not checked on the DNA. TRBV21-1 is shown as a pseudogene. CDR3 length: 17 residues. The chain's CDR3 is CASSTIKKGVAKNIQYF. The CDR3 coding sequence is TGTGCCAGCAGCACCATTAAAAAAGGGGTCGCCAAAAACATTCAGTACTTC.

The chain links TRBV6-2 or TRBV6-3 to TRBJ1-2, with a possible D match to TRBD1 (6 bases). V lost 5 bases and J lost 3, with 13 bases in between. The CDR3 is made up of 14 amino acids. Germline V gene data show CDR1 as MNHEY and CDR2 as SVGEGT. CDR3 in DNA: TGTGCCAGCAGTGCCGACAGGACTTACTATGGCTACACCTTC. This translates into CASSADRTYYGYTF.

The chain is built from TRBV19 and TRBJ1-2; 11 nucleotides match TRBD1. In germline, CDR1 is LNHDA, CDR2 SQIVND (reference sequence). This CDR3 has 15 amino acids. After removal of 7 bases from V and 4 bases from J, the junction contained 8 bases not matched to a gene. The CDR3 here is CASNPSGTGGYGYTF. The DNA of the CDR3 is TGTGCCAGTAATCCCTCCGGGACAGGGGGCTATGGCTACACCTTC.

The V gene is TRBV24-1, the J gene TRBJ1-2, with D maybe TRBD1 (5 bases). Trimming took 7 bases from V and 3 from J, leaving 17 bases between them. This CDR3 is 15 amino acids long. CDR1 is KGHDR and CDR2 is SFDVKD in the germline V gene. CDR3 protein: CATRGGGPGDYGYTF. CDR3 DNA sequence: TGTGCCACCAGGGGGGGAGGGCCCGGGGACTATGGCTACACCTTC.

The DNA of the CDR3 is TGTGCCAGCAGCCAAGGGGGACAGGGGTGGGAGACCCAGTACTTC. It is translated as CASSQGGQGWETQYF. The V call is TRBV3-1 (or the pseudogene TRBV3-2), the J call TRBJ2-5; 10 bases map to TRBD1. CDR3 size: 15 residues. The germline CDR1 and CDR2 sequences are LGHDT and YNNKEL (reference sequence). Germline trimming cut 1 base from V and 5 bases from J; bases unmatched to any gene: 4.

The CDR3 protein is CASSVWDSLGSYEQYF. The CDR3 region has the DNA TGTGCCAGTAGTGTCTGGGACAGTCTGGGATCCTACGAGCAGTACTTC. The V and J genes are TRBV19 and TRBJ2-7; 7 bases match TRBD1. The CDR3 spans 16 residues. Germline CDR1 LNHDA, CDR2 SQIVND (reference sequence). The junction had 11 bases not matched to a gene; V was cut back by 5 bases and J by 1 base.

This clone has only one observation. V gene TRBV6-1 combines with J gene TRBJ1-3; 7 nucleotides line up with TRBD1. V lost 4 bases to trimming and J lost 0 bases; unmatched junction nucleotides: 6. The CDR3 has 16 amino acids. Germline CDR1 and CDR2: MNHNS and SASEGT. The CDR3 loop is CASSGDRAFSGNTIYF. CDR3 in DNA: TGTGCCAGCAGTGGAGACAGGGCCTTCTCTGGAAACACCATATATTTT.

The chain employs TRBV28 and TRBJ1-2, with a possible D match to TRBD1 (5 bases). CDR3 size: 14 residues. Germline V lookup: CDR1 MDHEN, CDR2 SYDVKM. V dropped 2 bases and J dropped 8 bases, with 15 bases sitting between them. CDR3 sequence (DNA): TGTGCCAGCAGTTTAAGAACGGGGCTGGAAGGCTACACCTTC. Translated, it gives CASSLRTGLEGYTF.

The CDR3 loop is CASSSLGQGSGELFF. CDR3 coding DNA: TGTGCCAGCAGCTCGTTGGGACAGGGCTCCGGGGAGCTGTTTTTT. The gene calls are TRBV5-4 and TRBJ2-2, with 9 positions matching TRBD1. Germline CDR1 SGHNT, CDR2 YYREEE (reference sequence). V shed 3 bases, J shed 6 bases, and the junction held 6 bases outside the gene matches. This CDR3 has 15 amino acids.

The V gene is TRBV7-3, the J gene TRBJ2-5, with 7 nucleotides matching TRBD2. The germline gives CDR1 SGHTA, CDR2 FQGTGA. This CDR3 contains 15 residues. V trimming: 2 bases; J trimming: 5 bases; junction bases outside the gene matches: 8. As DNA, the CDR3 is TGTGCCAGCAGCTTAGGGGGGGGACCCCTCGAGACCCAGTACTTC. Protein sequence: CASSLGGGPLETQYF.

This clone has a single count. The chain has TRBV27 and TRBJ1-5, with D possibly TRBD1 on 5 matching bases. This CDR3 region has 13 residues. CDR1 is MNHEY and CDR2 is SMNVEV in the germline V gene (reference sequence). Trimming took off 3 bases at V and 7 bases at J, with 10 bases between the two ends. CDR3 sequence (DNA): TGTGCCAGCAGTTTGAGGGGCAGGCAGCCCCAGCATTTT. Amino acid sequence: CASSLRGRQPQHF.

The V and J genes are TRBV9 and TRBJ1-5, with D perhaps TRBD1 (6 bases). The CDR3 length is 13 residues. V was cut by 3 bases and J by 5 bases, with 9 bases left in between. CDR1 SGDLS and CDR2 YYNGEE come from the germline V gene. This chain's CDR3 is CASSEGVDQPQHF. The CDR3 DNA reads TGTGCCAGCAGCGAGGGGGTCGATCAGCCCCAGCATTTT.

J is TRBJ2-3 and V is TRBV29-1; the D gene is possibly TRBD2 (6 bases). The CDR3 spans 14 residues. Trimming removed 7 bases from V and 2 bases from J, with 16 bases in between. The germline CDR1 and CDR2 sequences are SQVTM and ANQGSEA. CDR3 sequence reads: CSDGLEGITDTQYF. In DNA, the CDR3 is TGCAGCGATGGCCTGGAGGGCATCACAGATACGCAGTATTTT.

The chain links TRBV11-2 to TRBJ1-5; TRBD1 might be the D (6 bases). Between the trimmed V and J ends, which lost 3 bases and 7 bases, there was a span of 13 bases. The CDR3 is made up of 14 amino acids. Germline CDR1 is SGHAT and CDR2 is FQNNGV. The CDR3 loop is CASSLTTGYQPQHF. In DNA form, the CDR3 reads TGTGCCAGCAGCTTGACAACAGGGTACCAGCCCCAGCATTTT.

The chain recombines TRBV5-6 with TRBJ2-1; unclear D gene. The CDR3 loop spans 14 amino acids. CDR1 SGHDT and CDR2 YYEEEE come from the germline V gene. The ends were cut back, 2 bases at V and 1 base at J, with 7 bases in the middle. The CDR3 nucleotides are TGTGCCAGCAGCTTAGGTGGGTCCTACAATGAGCAGTTCTTC. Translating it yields CASSLGGSYNEQFF.

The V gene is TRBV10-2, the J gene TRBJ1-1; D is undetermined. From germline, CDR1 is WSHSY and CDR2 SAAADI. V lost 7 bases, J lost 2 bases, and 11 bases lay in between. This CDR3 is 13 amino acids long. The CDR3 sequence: CASTRRSNTEAFF. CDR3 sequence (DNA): TGCGCCAGCACTAGGCGGAGTAACACTGAAGCTTTCTTT.

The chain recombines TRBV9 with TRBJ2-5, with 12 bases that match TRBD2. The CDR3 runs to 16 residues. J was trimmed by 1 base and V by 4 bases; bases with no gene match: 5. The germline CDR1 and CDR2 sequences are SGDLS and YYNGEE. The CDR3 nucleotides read TGTGCCAGCAGCCCATGGACTAGCGGGGTCCAAGAGACCCAGTACTTC. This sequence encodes CASSPWTSGVQETQYF.

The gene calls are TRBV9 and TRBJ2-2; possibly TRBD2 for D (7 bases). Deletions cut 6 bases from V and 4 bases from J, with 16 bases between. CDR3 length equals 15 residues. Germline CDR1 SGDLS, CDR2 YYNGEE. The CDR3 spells CASTLGGGGTGELFF. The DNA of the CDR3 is TGTGCCAGCACCCTAGGGGGGGGCGGCACCGGGGAGCTGTTTTTT.